The next 23 T cell receptor beta chains were all read from a single sample in a study of cytomegalovirus exposure and HLA in healthy donors. PCR employed 60 Vbeta and 13 Jbeta primers. The table came from immunoSEQ multiplex PCR; TCRdb's copy has only in-frame clones and leaves some out. This repertoire shows approximately 38,000 clones, roughly 64% found once; its top ten account for around 19%. Sequencing used PBMCs. The source is a man in his fifties in good health and CMV-seropositive.

This clone has a handful of counts. The chain uses TRBV2 and TRBJ2-6, with D tentatively TRBD1 (6 bases). The CDR3 length is 16 residues. The V end was cut by 2 bases, the J end by 0 bases, with 8 bases between. The V gene's germline CDR1 is SNHLY and CDR2 FYNNEI. The CDR3 region has the DNA TGTGCCAGCAGTGAACAGGGGACCTCTGGGGCCAACGTCCTGACTTTC. Protein product: CASSEQGTSGANVLTF.

The rearrangement joins TRBV7-2 to TRBJ1-5, with 8 bases aligning to TRBD1. V shed 3 bases, J shed 2 bases, and the junction held 3 bases outside the gene matches. CDR1 is SGHTA and CDR2 is FQGNSA in the germline V gene. The CDR3 has 15 amino acids. CDR3 protein: CASSLDRARNQPQHF. The CDR3 nucleotides read TGTGCCAGCAGCTTGGACAGGGCGCGCAATCAGCCCCAGCATTTT.

This clone is a singleton in its sample. V and J are TRBV28 and TRBJ2-7; the D gene is possibly TRBD1 (6 bases). The CDR3 runs to 14 residues. CDR1 and CDR2 (germline): MDHEN, SYDVKM. Between the trimmed V and J ends, which lost 1 base and 3 bases, there was a span of 10 bases. As DNA, the CDR3 is TGTGCCAGCAGTTTATACGCAGGGGACTACGAGCAGTACTTC. It is translated as CASSLYAGDYEQYF.

The chain has TRBV6-1 and TRBJ1-2; 11 bases align to TRBD1. The V and J ends lost 0 bases and 6 bases, in that order; junction bases with no gene match: 6. This CDR3 is built from 16 residues. Germline-derived CDR1 and CDR2 are MNHNS and SASEGT. The DNA of the CDR3 is TGTGCCAGCAGTGAAGCCCGGACAGGGGGCGGGAATGGCTACACCTTC. Its translation is CASSEARTGGGNGYTF.

The rearrangement links TRBV30 to TRBJ2-5; D possibly corresponds to TRBD1 (7 bases). The CDR3 has 14 amino acids. V gave up 3 bases and J gave up 5 bases, with 16 bases separating them. Germline-derived CDR1 and CDR2 are GTSNPN and SVGIG (reference sequence). CDR3 DNA: TGTGCCTGGAGGATGGAGGGGGCACGGGAGACCCAGTACTTC. Its translation: CAWRMEGARETQYF.

The chain is built from TRBV19 and TRBJ1-1; D is uncertain. Trimming stripped 3 bases from V and 4 bases from J, with 12 bases between. Germline V gene lookup returns CDR1 LNHDA and CDR2 SQIVND (reference sequence). The CDR3 loop spans 14 amino acids. The CDR3 loop is CASSIRGGGTEAFF. CDR3 nucleotide sequence: TGTGCCAGTAGTATTCGGGGAGGAGGCACTGAAGCTTTCTTT.

In nucleotides, the CDR3 is TGTGCCAGCAGCTTCCAGACAGGGGTAAACTATGGCTACACCTTC. Its protein is CASSFQTGVNYGYTF. The J gene is TRBJ1-2, the V gene TRBV7-2; 8 bases align to TRBD1. Germline V gene data show CDR1 as SGHTA and CDR2 as FQGNSA. The CDR3 is 15 amino acids. V dropped 3 bases and J dropped 2; count of bases not matched to a gene: 5. The variable domain in full, completed from reference TRBV7-2 and TRBJ1-2, reads GAGVSQSPSNKVTEKGKDVELRCDPISGHTALYWYRQSLGQGLEFLIYFQGNSAPDKSGLPSDRFSAERTGGSVSTLTIQRTQQEDSAVYLCASSFQTGVNYGYTFGSGTRLTVV.

This clone came up a few times. The chain couples TRBV4-3 to TRBJ1-5; D possibly corresponds to TRBD1 (6 bases). Trimming cost V 3 bases and J 3 bases, with 12 bases left between them. The CDR3 is 15 amino acids. Germline V gene lookup returns CDR1 LGHNA and CDR2 YSLEER. The chain's CDR3 is CASSQGHGVNQPQHF. The CDR3 region has the DNA TGCGCCAGCAGCCAGGGACATGGTGTCAATCAGCCCCAGCATTTT.

This chain connects TRBV7-9 to TRBJ2-7, with D hard to call. Germline CDR1 SEHNR, CDR2 FQNEAQ (reference sequence). V was cut by 6 bases and J by 2 bases, with 8 bases left in between. The CDR3 is 12 residues long. The CDR3 is CASSPRAYEQYF. Written as DNA, the CDR3 is TGTGCCAGCAGTCCACGGGCCTACGAGCAGTACTTC.

The chain recombines TRBV18 with TRBJ1-6; D might be TRBD1 (5 bases). The germline V and J ends were trimmed by 0 bases and 5 bases, with 8 bases remaining between them. Germline CDR1 is KGHSH and CDR2 is LQKENI. CDR3 length: 15 amino acids. The CDR3 here is CASSPPGQNNSPLHF. The CDR3 DNA sequence: TGTGCCAGCTCACCACCGGGGCAGAATAATTCACCCCTCCACTTT.

This chain uses TRBV7-2 with TRBJ1-4, with D uncertain. Germline V CDR1 and CDR2: SGHTA, FQGNSA. The CDR3 contains 14 residues. V lost 5 bases, J lost 4 bases, and 11 bases lay in between. CDR3 sequence reads: CASSLSVLNEKLFF. Here the CDR3 DNA reads TGTGCCAGCAGCCTCTCGGTCCTTAATGAAAAACTGTTTTTT.

The chain employs TRBV7-2 and TRBJ2-7, with D perhaps matching TRBD2 (6 bases). The CDR3 loop spans 14 amino acids. Germline assignment: CDR1 SGHTA and CDR2 FQGNSA. V was pared by 2 bases and J by 2 bases, with 10 bases between. CDR3 amino acids: CASSLFGGTYEQYF. In DNA, the CDR3 is TGTGCCAGCAGCTTATTCGGAGGGACCTACGAGCAGTACTTC.

The genes are TRBV5-1 and TRBJ1-5; D may be TRBD1 (6 bases). The CDR3 totals 13 residues. CDR1 SGHRS and CDR2 YFSETQ come from the germline V gene. V was pared by 7 bases and J by 1 base, with 9 bases between. CDR3: CASRTGSNQPQHF. CDR3 coding DNA: TGCGCCAGCCGAACAGGGAGCAATCAGCCCCAGCATTTT. Combining the CDR3 with reference TRBV5-1 and TRBJ1-5 gives the whole variable domain KAGVTQTPRYLIKTRGQQVTLSCSPISGHRSVSWYQQTPGQGLQFLFEYFSETQRNKGNFPGRFSGRQFSNSRSEMNVSTLELGDSALYLCASRTGSNQPQHFGDGTRLSIL.

The V call is TRBV7-2, the J call TRBJ2-7, with 11 bases identical to TRBD2. The germline gives CDR1 SGHTA, CDR2 FQGNSA. The CDR3 consists of 14 residues. The V segment lost 3 bases and the J segment 6 bases; nucleotides outside the gene matches: 4. The DNA for the CDR3 is TGTGCCAGCAGCTTCGGGACTAGCGGTTCCGAGCAGTACTTC. Protein: CASSFGTSGSEQYF.

This sequence joins TRBV6-1 and TRBJ2-3; 10 nucleotides align to TRBD2. Trimming removed 3 bases from V and 4 bases from J; junction bases left unmatched: 4. The CDR3 loop spans 15 amino acids. Germline V lookup: CDR1 MNHNS, CDR2 SASEGT. The CDR3 region is CASSDSGGASDTQYF. The CDR3 DNA sequence: TGTGCCAGCAGTGACAGCGGGGGGGCTTCAGATACGCAGTATTTT.

This clone occurred a few times. The chain uses TRBV6-5 and TRBJ2-7; 7 bases match TRBD1. The germline V gene has CDR1 MNHEY and CDR2 SVGAGI. J lost 3 bases, V lost 3 bases, and 5 bases had no gene match. This CDR3 is built from 14 residues. Here the CDR3 DNA reads TGTGCCAGCAGTTATGACAGGGATGGCTACGAGCAGTACTTC. This encodes CASSYDRDGYEQYF.

V and J are TRBV11-2 and TRBJ1-6; 7 positions agree with TRBD1. V was clipped by 1 base and J by 11 bases; unmatched bases: 8. This CDR3 comprises 15 residues. The germline gives CDR1 SGHAT, CDR2 FQNNGV. CDR3 in DNA: TGTGCCAGCAGCTTAGCGACAGGGCGGAGTACACCCCTCCACTTT. Its translation is CASSLATGRSTPLHF.

V gene TRBV6-5 combines with J gene TRBJ1-2; TRBD1 aligns across 8 bases. With V trimmed by 5 bases and J by 8 bases, 7 bases remained unmatched. Per germline, CDR1 MNHEY and CDR2 SVGAGI. The CDR3 loop spans 13 amino acids. The DNA of the CDR3 is TGTGCCAGCAGTCGGGGACAGGACAGGGGCTACACCTTC. This sequence encodes CASSRGQDRGYTF.

V and J are TRBV9 and TRBJ2-4; D perhaps matches TRBD2 (5 bases). Trimming took off 4 bases at V and 0 bases at J, with 11 bases between the two ends. This CDR3 comprises 15 residues. Germline values: CDR1 SGDLS, CDR2 YYNGEE. CDR3 residues: CASSTDGVAKNIQYF. The CDR3 coding sequence is TGTGCCAGCAGCACCGACGGGGTAGCCAAAAACATTCAGTACTTC.

This clone is a singleton in its sample. V is TRBV30 and J is TRBJ2-7; 8 nucleotides match TRBD1. The CDR3 contains 15 residues. Unmatched junction bases numbered 6, after V lost 2 bases and J lost 0 bases. CDR1 is GTSNPN and CDR2 is SVGIG in the germline V gene (reference sequence). The DNA for the CDR3 is TGTGCCTGGAGTCCCCTGGACAGGGACTCCTACGAGCAGTACTTC. Amino acids: CAWSPLDRDSYEQYF.

The chain is built from TRBV5-4 and TRBJ2-5, with 12 bases fitting TRBD1. The V gene end was trimmed by 4 bases and the J gene end by 5 bases; junction bases not matched to a gene: 6. From germline, CDR1 is SGHNT and CDR2 YYREEE (reference sequence). The CDR3 runs 15 residues. DNA for the CDR3: TGTGCCAGCAGCCCCGGGACAGGGGGCGGGGAGACCCAGTACTTC. As protein: CASSPGTGGGETQYF.

This clone was seen a handful of times. The chain couples TRBV11-2 to TRBJ2-5, with 9 bases identical to TRBD2. Germline CDR1 is SGHAT and CDR2 is FQNNGV. The CDR3 runs 15 residues. J gave up 7 bases and V 1 base, and 7 bases lay outside the gene matches. The DNA for the CDR3 is TGTGCCAGCAGCTTAGGGACTAGCGTAGAGGTGACCCAGTACTTC. Its translation: CASSLGTSVEVTQYF.

This rearrangement joins TRBV28 to TRBJ2-7, with 12 bases aligning to TRBD2. The CDR3 totals 14 residues. The V and J ends lost 6 bases and 1 base, in that order; junction bases with no gene match: 1. Germline V gene lookup returns CDR1 MDHEN and CDR2 SYDVKM. The CDR3 region has the DNA TGTGCCAGCAGAACTAGCGGGGGGTCCTACGAGCAGTACTTC. It codes for CASRTSGGSYEQYF.